This passage covers 9 T cell receptor beta chains from one sample sequenced in a study of T cell changes during pregnancy in multiple sclerosis. TCRdb keeps only in-frame clones here, not all; method: immunoSEQ multiplex PCR. The table has fewer than 55,000 clones, approximately 92% seen once; the top ten hold roughly 0.98%. This specimen consisted of peripheral blood, obtained after pregnancy. These receptors came from a female donor with multiple sclerosis, enrolled in a pregnancy study.

The chain uses TRBV7-3 and TRBJ2-1; the match to TRBD2 covers 8 bases. This CDR3 has 16 residues. After removal of 4 bases from V and 1 base from J, the junction contained 6 bases not matched to a gene. In germline, CDR1 is SGHTA, CDR2 FQGTGA. The CDR3 spells CASSSSGGGSYNEQFF. In DNA form, the CDR3 reads TGTGCCAGCAGCTCCAGTGGCGGGGGGTCCTACAATGAGCAGTTCTTC.

The chain couples TRBV10-3 to TRBJ2-1, with TRBD1 matching 7 bases. CDR3 length: 15 amino acids. The V and J ends lost 7 bases and 0 bases, in that order; junction bases with no gene match: 6. Germline loops: CDR1 ENHRY, CDR2 SYGVKD. CDR3 DNA sequence: TGTGCCATCAAGGGACAGCCGAGCTCCTACAATGAGCAGTTCTTC. Its translation: CAIKGQPSSYNEQFF.

The J gene is TRBJ1-5, the V gene TRBV6-6; 10 bases line up with TRBD1. The CDR3 runs 15 residues. The trim removed 6 bases at V and 2 bases at J, leaving 4 bases unmatched. The germline gives CDR1 MNHNY, CDR2 SVGAGI (reference sequence). CDR3 DNA sequence: TGTGCCAGCAGCTCCGGGACAGGGGGCAATCAGCCCCAGCATTTT. Translation: CASSSGTGGNQPQHF.

The V and J genes are TRBV28 and TRBJ1-2; 9 bases are shared with TRBD1. The germline V gene encodes CDR1 MDHEN and CDR2 SYDVKM. Losses at the gene ends were 3 bases for V and 8 bases for J; bases not matched to a gene: 4. The CDR3 length is 13 residues. The CDR3 DNA reads as TGTGCCAGCAGTTTCGGGACAGGGAACGGCTACACCTTC. Encoded protein: CASSFGTGNGYTF.

The V call is TRBV6-1, the J call TRBJ2-7, with TRBD2 identical over 7 bases. Germline values: CDR1 MNHNS, CDR2 SASEGT. Trimming cost V 0 bases and J 9 bases; bases outside gene matches: 11. The CDR3 contains 15 residues. The CDR3 reads CASSEALGGGGVQYF. CDR3 in DNA: TGTGCCAGCAGTGAAGCTCTCGGCGGGGGAGGGGTGCAGTACTTC.

This chain connects TRBV18 to TRBJ1-3, with D uncertain. CDR3 length: 16 amino acids. CDR1 is KGHSH and CDR2 is LQKENI in the germline V gene. V lost 2 bases and J lost 4, with 15 bases in between. CDR3 in amino acids: CASSPSADTGGNTIYF. For the CDR3, the DNA is TGTGCCAGCTCACCATCCGCTGACACGGGGGGAAACACCATATATTTT.

This clone was seen a single time. The V and J genes are TRBV15 and TRBJ2-7; D is perhaps TRBD2 (6 bases). The CDR3 runs 15 residues. Germline values: CDR1 LNHNV, CDR2 YYDKDF (reference sequence). Trimming cost V 6 bases and J 4 bases, with 19 bases left between them. CDR3 DNA: TGTGCCACCAGAGCCGGAGGGGCGCTCATATACGAGCAGTACTTC. Residues: CATRAGGALIYEQYF.

The chain recombines TRBV10-3 with TRBJ2-7, with no clear D. Trimming removed 5 bases at V and 5 bases at J, with 19 bases between. CDR1 ENHRY and CDR2 SYGVKD come from the germline V gene. This CDR3 is 15 amino acids long. CDR3 DNA sequence: TGTGCCATCAGTAACCCCGGAAAAATCCTAGACGAGCAGTACTTC. This sequence encodes CAISNPGKILDEQYF.

The chain links TRBV7-2 to TRBJ1-4; perhaps TRBD1 as D (5 bases). Germline V gives CDR1 SGHTA, CDR2 FQGNSA. Trimming cost V 1 base and J 7 bases, with 13 bases left between them. CDR3 size: 15 residues. The CDR3 is CASSLEGRVGEKLFF. DNA of the CDR3: TGTGCCAGCAGCTTAGAGGGCAGGGTTGGTGAAAAACTGTTTTTT.